Presented here are 22 T cell receptor beta chains from one specimen sequenced in a study of vaccination effects on CD4 cells after COVID-19. Viral peptide pool expansion of antigen-specific CD4+ T cells preceded sequencing in the ViraFEST assay. Cells that had been cultured for less than eleven days were the source of isolated CD4+ T cells. Nucleocapsid antibody tests were negative, and the vaccine recipients had no prior SARS-CoV-2 infection. These receptors' targets are unknown. Some clones are missing from TCRdb's copy, which holds only in-frame ones; the method was immunoSEQ multiplex PCR. The sample has 40,000 to 45,000 clones, under 85% seen once. The input for sequencing was CD4+ T cells from PBMCs cultured with HCoV-NL63 spike peptides, taken before COVID-19 vaccination. The receptors originated from a human donor who received a COVID-19 vaccine.

The chain carries TRBV2 and TRBJ2-5; possibly TRBD2 for D (5 bases). CDR3 length equals 12 residues. The germline CDR1 and CDR2 sequences are SNHLY and FYNNEI. Between the trimmed V and J ends, which lost 10 bases and 7 bases, there was a span of 16 bases. The CDR3 region has the DNA TGTGCCAATCCCCTCAAAGGAGGGACCCAGTACTTC. It encodes CANPLKGGTQYF. Looking up the rest from reference TRBV2 and TRBJ2-5 gives the full variable domain: EPEVTQTPSHQVTQMGQEVILRCVPISNHLYFYWYRQILGQKVEFLVSFYNNEISEKSEIFDDQFSVERPDGSNFTLKIRSTKLEDSAMYFCANPLKGGTQYFGPGTRLLVL.

The chain has TRBV7-2 and TRBJ1-5; 8 bases agree with TRBD1. Germline CDR1 SGHTA, CDR2 FQGNSA. CDR3 size: 15 residues. Losses at the gene ends were 5 bases for V and 2 bases for J; bases not matched to a gene: 5. The CDR3 DNA is TGTGCCAGCAGCGATGGGACAGGCCGCAATCAGCCCCAGCATTTT. Amino acid sequence: CASSDGTGRNQPQHF. Looking up the rest from reference TRBV7-2 and TRBJ1-5 gives the full variable domain: GAGVSQSPSNKVTEKGKDVELRCDPISGHTALYWYRQSLGQGLEFLIYFQGNSAPDKSGLPSDRFSAERTGGSVSTLTIQRTQQEDSAVYLCASSDGTGRNQPQHFGDGTRLSIL.

This clone was recorded a few times. This chain uses TRBV7-2 with TRBJ2-2; 10 bases are a match to TRBD2. V trimming: 0 bases; J trimming: 8 bases; junction bases outside the gene matches: 6. Germline assignment: CDR1 SGHTA and CDR2 FQGNSA. The CDR3 runs 16 residues. CDR3 in amino acids: CASSLATSGGAGELFF. Written as DNA, the CDR3 is TGTGCCAGCAGCTTAGCGACGAGCGGGGGGGCAGGGGAGCTGTTTTTT.

The chain couples TRBV7-2 to TRBJ1-3; no clear D. Germline V gives CDR1 SGHTA, CDR2 FQGNSA. The CDR3 is 15 residues long. Trimming removed 2 bases from V and 0 bases from J, with 8 bases in between. CDR3 residues: CASSLRAGSGNTIYF. The CDR3 region has the DNA TGTGCCAGCAGCTTAAGGGCCGGCTCTGGAAACACCATATATTTT.

This chain links TRBV5-1 with TRBJ2-7, with no clear D. Germline V CDR1 and CDR2: SGHRS, YFSETQ. The V gene lost 0 bases and the J gene lost 2 bases, with 12 bases spanning the gap. This CDR3 is built from 15 residues. The CDR3 DNA is TGCGCCAGCAGCTTGGACGGTGACCCTACCTACGAGCAGTACGTC. Its protein product is CASSLDGDPTYEQYV.

The chain uses TRBV5-1 and TRBJ2-1; TRBD2 matches at 10 bases. CDR3 length equals 14 residues. CDR1 is SGHRS, CDR2 YFSETQ, per germline. V gave up 0 bases and J gave up 8 bases; unmatched junction bases: 2. Here the CDR3 reads CASSLVLAGYEQFF. The DNA of the CDR3 is TGCGCCAGCAGCTTGGTACTAGCGGGGTATGAGCAGTTCTTC.

The chain is built from TRBV24-1 and TRBJ2-1, with 10 bases that match TRBD1. CDR1 and CDR2 from the germline V gene are KGHDR and SFDVKD. The CDR3 loop spans 16 amino acids. After removal of 4 bases from V and 3 bases from J, the junction contained 5 bases not matched to a gene. The CDR3 region has the DNA TGTGCCACCAGTGACCCGGGACAGGGGTACTACAATGAGCAGTTCTTC. Protein: CATSDPGQGYYNEQFF.

This CDR3 is CASSPDRTNTEAFF. CDR3 in DNA: TGTGCCAGCTCACCCGACAGGACGAACACTGAAGCTTTCTTT. The chain carries TRBV18 and TRBJ1-1; TRBD1 is a possible D gene (6 bases). From germline, CDR1 is KGHSH and CDR2 LQKENI. With 3 bases removed from V and 1 base from J, the gap between germline ends came to 9 bases. This CDR3 has 14 residues. The entire variable domain, with the rest obtained from reference TRBV18 and TRBJ1-1, is as follows: NAGVMQNPRHLVRRRGQEARLRCSPMKGHSHVYWYRQLPEEGLKFMVYLQKENIIDESGMPKERFSAEFPKEGPSILRIQQVVRGDSAAYFCASSPDRTNTEAFFGQGTRLTVV.

The rearrangement links TRBV5-1 to TRBJ2-5; maybe TRBD1 (6 bases). Trimming removed 0 bases at V and 5 bases at J, with 17 bases between. This CDR3 comprises 16 residues. Germline loops: CDR1 SGHRS, CDR2 YFSETQ. CDR3 residues: CASSLADNRVGETQYF. DNA of the CDR3: TGCGCCAGCAGCTTGGCGGATAACAGGGTCGGGGAGACCCAGTACTTC.

The CDR3: CASSLTVNTEAFF. The CDR3, as DNA: TGCGCCAGCAGCTTGACAGTAAACACTGAAGCTTTCTTT. V is TRBV5-1 and J is TRBJ1-1; D is unresolved. CDR1 is SGHRS and CDR2 is YFSETQ in the germline V gene. The germline V and J ends were trimmed by 1 base and 2 bases, with 6 bases remaining between them. This CDR3 region has 13 residues. The full variable domain, its missing parts supplied by reference TRBV5-1 and TRBJ1-1, is KAGVTQTPRYLIKTRGQQVTLSCSPISGHRSVSWYQQTPGQGLQFLFEYFSETQRNKGNFPGRFSGRQFSNSRSEMNVSTLELGDSALYLCASSLTVNTEAFFGQGTRLTVV.

This rearrangement joins TRBV4-1 to TRBJ1-2; the D gene is possibly TRBD1 (5 bases). Trimming took 5 bases from V and 3 from J, leaving 16 bases between them. This CDR3 contains 15 residues. CDR1 MGHRA and CDR2 YSYEKL come from the germline V gene. The CDR3 coding sequence is TGCGCCAGCAGCACCGGAGGGGCTGGGGACTATGGCTACACCTTC. Protein sequence: CASSTGGAGDYGYTF.

The chain couples TRBV7-2 to TRBJ1-5; perhaps TRBD1 as D (5 bases). Germline V gene data show CDR1 as SGHTA and CDR2 as FQGNSA. The V end lost 7 bases, the J end lost 2 bases, and 24 bases lay between the germline ends. The CDR3 covers 18 residues. The DNA for the CDR3 is TGTGCCAGCACTGTGGGGGGGTCCCAAAAGCGGGGCAATCAGCCCCAGCATTTT. Translated: CASTVGGSQKRGNQPQHF.

The CDR3 DNA follows: TGTGCCAGCAGCTTCGGACAGGGGGTAAACATTCAGTACTTC. Translating it yields CASSFGQGVNIQYF. V is TRBV5-6 and J is TRBJ2-4, with 10 bases lining up with TRBD1. V shed 2 bases, J shed 6 bases, and the junction held 2 bases outside the gene matches. The CDR3 extends over 14 amino acids. Looked up from germline, CDR1 is SGHDT and CDR2 is YYEEEE.

In this sample, this clone turned up a few times. The chain has TRBV21-1 and TRBJ2-4. TRBV21-1 is reported as a pseudogene. This CDR3 has 17 amino acids. The CDR3 loop is CASSTQTDILAKNIQYF. CDR3 bases: TGTGCCAGCAGCACCCAGACCGATATTCTAGCCAAAAACATTCAGTACTTC.

This chain links TRBV5-1 with TRBJ2-3; D may be TRBD1 or TRBD2 (6 bases each). The V end was cut by 0 bases, the J end by 1 base, with 18 bases between. CDR1 and CDR2 from the germline V gene are SGHRS and YFSETQ. CDR3 length: 18 amino acids. The CDR3 DNA is TGCGCCAGCAGCTTGGGACCCGAGGGGGGAGGCGGCACAGATACGCAGTATTTT. Residues: CASSLGPEGGGGTDTQYF.

The DNA for the CDR3 is TGCGCCAGCAGCTTTACAGGGGGCAGTCAGCCCCAGCATTTT. Protein sequence: CASSFTGGSQPQHF. This chain connects TRBV5-1 to TRBJ1-5; 9 bases fit TRBD1. CDR3 size: 14 residues. With 2 bases clipped from V and 6 bases from J, the junction kept 3 bases outside the gene matches. Germline V gene sequence: CDR1 SGHRS, CDR2 YFSETQ.

V is TRBV19 and J is TRBJ2-3; perhaps TRBD2 as D (7 bases). Trimming removed 4 bases from V and 0 bases from J, with 29 bases in between. The CDR3 totals 21 residues. Per the germline V gene, CDR1 is LNHDA and CDR2 is SQIVND (reference sequence). Here the CDR3 DNA reads TGTGCCAGTAGTAGAAGATCCACGGGGGGCGGACCTTTAACTAGCACAGATACGCAGTATTTT. This codes for CASSRRSTGGGPLTSTDTQYF. Variable domain in full (rest from reference TRBV19 and TRBJ2-3): DGGITQSPKYLFRKEGQNVTLSCEQNLNHDAMYWYRQDPGQGLRLIYYSQIVNDFQKGDIAEGYSVSREKKESFPLTVTSAQKNPTAFYLCASSRRSTGGGPLTSTDTQYFGPGTRLTVL.

The chain couples TRBV6-1 to TRBJ2-7; possibly TRBD2 for D (5 bases). V was shortened by 2 bases and J by 0 bases, with 14 bases between the two germline ends. Per germline, CDR1 MNHNS and CDR2 SASEGT. The CDR3 totals 16 residues. The chain's CDR3 is CASSEYSGSLSYEQYV. Here the CDR3 DNA reads TGTGCCAGCAGTGAATATTCGGGGTCCCTCTCCTACGAGCAGTACGTC.

The chain employs TRBV12-3 or TRBV12-4 and TRBJ1-1, with 9 bases fitting TRBD1. V trimming: 6 bases; J trimming: 5 bases; junction bases outside the gene matches: 1. The CDR3 is made up of 12 amino acids. CDR3 region: CASRTGGTEAFF. The CDR3 DNA reads as TGTGCCAGCAGGACAGGGGGGACTGAAGCTTTCTTT.

The chain combines TRBV19 with TRBJ2-3; D not certain. There are 14 residues in the CDR3. Trimming left V 6 bases short and J 5 bases short, with 15 bases between. Germline lookup yields CDR1 LNHDA and CDR2 SQIVND (reference sequence). The CDR3 region is CASSTAGREDTQYF. CDR3 DNA: TGTGCCAGTAGCACTGCTGGCCGTGAAGATACGCAGTATTTT. Filled out from reference TRBV19 and TRBJ2-3, the complete variable domain reads DGGITQSPKYLFRKEGQNVTLSCEQNLNHDAMYWYRQDPGQGLRLIYYSQIVNDFQKGDIAEGYSVSREKKESFPLTVTSAQKNPTAFYLCASSTAGREDTQYFGPGTRLTVL.

This clone came up once. The V gene is TRBV3-1 (or the pseudogene TRBV3-2), the J gene TRBJ1-2; D is unclear. V dropped 1 base and J dropped 5 bases, with 5 bases sitting between them. The CDR3 spans 12 residues. Germline V gives CDR1 LGHDT, CDR2 YNNKEL (reference sequence). CDR3 region: CASSQGGYGYTF. CDR3 coding DNA: TGTGCCAGCAGCCAAGGTGGTTATGGCTACACCTTC.

The CDR3 loop reads CASSERASGANEQFF. CDR3 coding DNA: TGTGCCAGCAGTGAAAGGGCTAGCGGGGCAAATGAGCAGTTCTTC. The chain joins TRBV2 to TRBJ2-1; 9 nucleotides match TRBD2. Germline CDR1 SNHLY, CDR2 FYNNEI. The CDR3 sequence is 15 residues long. Unmatched junction bases numbered 6, after V lost 2 bases and J lost 7 bases.